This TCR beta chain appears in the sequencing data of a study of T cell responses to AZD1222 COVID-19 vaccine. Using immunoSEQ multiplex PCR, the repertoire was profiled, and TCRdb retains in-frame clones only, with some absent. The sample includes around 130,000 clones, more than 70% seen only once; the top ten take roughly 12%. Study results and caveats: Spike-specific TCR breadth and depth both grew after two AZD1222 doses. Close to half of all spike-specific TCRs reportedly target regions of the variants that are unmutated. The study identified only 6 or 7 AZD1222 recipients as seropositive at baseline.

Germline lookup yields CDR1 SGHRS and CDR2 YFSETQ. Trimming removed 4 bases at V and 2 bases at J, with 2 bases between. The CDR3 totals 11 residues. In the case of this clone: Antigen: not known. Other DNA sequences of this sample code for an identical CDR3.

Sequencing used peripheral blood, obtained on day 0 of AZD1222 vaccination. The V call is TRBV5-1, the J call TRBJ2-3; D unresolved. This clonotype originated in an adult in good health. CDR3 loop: CASSLTDTQYF. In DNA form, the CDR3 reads TGCGCCAGCAGCCTCACAGATACGCAGTATTTT.